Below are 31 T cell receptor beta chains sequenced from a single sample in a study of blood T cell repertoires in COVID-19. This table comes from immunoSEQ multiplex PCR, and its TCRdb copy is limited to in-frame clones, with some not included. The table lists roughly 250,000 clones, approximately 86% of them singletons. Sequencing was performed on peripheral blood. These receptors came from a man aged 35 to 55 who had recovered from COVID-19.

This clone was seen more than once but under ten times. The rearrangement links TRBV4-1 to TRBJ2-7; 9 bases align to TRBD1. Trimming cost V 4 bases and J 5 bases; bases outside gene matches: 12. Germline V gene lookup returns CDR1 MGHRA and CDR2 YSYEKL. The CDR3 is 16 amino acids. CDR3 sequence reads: CASSPGNRDRDHEQYF. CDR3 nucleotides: TGCGCCAGCAGCCCTGGAAACCGGGACAGGGATCACGAGCAGTACTTC.

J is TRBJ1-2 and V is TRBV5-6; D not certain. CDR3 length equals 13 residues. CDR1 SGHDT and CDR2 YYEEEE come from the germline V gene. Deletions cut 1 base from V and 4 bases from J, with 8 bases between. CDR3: CASSLNGLYGYTF. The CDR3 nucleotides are TGTGCCAGCAGCTTGAACGGACTCTATGGCTACACCTTC.

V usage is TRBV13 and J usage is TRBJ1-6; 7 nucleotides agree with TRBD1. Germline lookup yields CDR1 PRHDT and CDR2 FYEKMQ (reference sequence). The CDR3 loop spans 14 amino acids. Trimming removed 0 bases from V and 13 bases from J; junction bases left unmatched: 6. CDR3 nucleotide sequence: TGTGCCAGCAGCTTAGGGGGGGACAGATCGCCCCTCCACTTT. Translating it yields CASSLGGDRSPLHF.

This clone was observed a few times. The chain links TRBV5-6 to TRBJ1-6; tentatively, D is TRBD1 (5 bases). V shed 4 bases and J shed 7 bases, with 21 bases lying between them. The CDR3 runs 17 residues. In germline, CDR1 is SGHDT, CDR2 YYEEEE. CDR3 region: CASSPQLGGVWNSPLHF. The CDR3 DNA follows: TGTGCCAGCAGCCCCCAGCTCGGGGGGGTCTGGAATTCACCCCTCCACTTT. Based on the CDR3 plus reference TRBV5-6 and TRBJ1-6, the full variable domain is DAGVTQSPTHLIKTRGQQVTLRCSPKSGHDTVSWYQQALGQGPQFIFQYYEEEERQRGNFPDRFSGHQFPNYSSELNVNALLLGDSALYLCASSPQLGGVWNSPLHFGNGTRLTVT.

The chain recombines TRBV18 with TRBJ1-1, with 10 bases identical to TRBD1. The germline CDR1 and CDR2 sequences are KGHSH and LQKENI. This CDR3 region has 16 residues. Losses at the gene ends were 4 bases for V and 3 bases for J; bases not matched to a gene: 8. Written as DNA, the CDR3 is TGTGCCAGCTCACACCTGGACAGGGGGATCGACACTGAAGCTTTCTTT. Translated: CASSHLDRGIDTEAFF.

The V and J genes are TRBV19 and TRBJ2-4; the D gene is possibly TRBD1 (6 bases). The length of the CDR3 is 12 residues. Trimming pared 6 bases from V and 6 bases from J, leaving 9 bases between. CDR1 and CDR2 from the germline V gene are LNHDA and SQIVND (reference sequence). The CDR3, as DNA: TGTGCCAGTAGGGCGACAGGAAACATTCAGTACTTC. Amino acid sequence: CASRATGNIQYF.

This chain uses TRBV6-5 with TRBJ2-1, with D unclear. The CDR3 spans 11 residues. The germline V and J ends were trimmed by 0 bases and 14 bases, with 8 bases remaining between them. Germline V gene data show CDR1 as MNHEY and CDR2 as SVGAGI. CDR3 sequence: CASSYSTAEFF. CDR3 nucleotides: TGTGCCAGCAGTTACTCGACGGCGGAGTTCTTC.

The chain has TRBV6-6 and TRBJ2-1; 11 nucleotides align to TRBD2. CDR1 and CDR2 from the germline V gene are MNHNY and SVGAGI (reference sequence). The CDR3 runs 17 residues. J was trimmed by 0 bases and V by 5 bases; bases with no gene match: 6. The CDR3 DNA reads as TGTGCCAGCAGTCGAGGACTAGCGGGCAGCTCCTACAATGAGCAGTTCTTC. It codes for CASSRGLAGSSYNEQFF.

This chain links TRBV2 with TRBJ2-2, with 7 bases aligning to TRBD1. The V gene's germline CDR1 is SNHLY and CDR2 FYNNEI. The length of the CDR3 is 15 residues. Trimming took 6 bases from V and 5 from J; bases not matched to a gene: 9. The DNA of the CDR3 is TGTGCCAGCAGCGGACAACAGACAGGGACCGGGGAGCTGTTTTTT. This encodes CASSGQQTGTGELFF.

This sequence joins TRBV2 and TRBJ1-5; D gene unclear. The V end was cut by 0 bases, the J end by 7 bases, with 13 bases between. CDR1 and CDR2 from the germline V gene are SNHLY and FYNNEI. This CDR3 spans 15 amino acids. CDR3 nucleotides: TGTGCCAGCAGTGAAGCGCGGGCGGGGAAACAGCCCCAGCATTTT. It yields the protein CASSEARAGKQPQHF. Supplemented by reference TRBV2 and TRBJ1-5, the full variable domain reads EPEVTQTPSHQVTQMGQEVILRCVPISNHLYFYWYRQILGQKVEFLVSFYNNEISEKSEIFDDQFSVERPDGSNFTLKIRSTKLEDSAMYFCASSEARAGKQPQHFGDGTRLSIL.

The DNA of the CDR3 is TGTGCCAGCAGCTTAGAATGGAGAACAGAGACCCAGTACTTC. It is translated as CASSLEWRTETQYF. This chain uses TRBV7-8 with TRBJ2-5, with no clear D. CDR1 is SGHVS and CDR2 is FQNEAQ in the germline V gene. V lost 1 base and J 4 bases, leaving 10 bases between the germline ends. CDR3 length equals 14 residues.

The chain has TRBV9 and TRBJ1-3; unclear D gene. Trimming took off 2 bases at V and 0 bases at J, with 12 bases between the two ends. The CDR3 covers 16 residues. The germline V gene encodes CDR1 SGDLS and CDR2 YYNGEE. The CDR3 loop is CASSVAGLRSGNTIYF. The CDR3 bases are TGTGCCAGCAGCGTCGCTGGTCTGCGCTCTGGAAACACCATATATTTT.

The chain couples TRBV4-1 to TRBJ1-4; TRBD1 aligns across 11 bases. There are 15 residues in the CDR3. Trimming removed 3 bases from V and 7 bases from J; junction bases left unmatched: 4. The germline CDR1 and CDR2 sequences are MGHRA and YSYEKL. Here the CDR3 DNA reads TGCGCCAGCAGCCACCGGGACAGGGGGGGTGAAAAACTGTTTTTT. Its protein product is CASSHRDRGGEKLFF.

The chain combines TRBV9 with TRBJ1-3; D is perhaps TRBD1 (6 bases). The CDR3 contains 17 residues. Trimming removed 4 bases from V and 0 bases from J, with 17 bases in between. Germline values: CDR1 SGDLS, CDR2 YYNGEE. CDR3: CASSSPVGGDSGNTIYF. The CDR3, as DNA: TGTGCCAGCAGCTCCCCGGTTGGGGGCGACTCTGGAAACACCATATATTTT.

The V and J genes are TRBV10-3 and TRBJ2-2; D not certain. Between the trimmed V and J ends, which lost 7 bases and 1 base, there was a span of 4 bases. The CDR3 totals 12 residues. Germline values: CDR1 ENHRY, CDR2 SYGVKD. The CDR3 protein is CAINRNTGELFF. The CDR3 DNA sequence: TGTGCCATCAATCGGAACACCGGGGAGCTGTTTTTT.

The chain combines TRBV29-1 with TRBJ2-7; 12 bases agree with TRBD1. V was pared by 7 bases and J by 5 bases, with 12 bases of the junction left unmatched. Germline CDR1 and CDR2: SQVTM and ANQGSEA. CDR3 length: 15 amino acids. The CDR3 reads CSAGSGTGGLHEQYF. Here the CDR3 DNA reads TGCAGCGCGGGATCTGGGACAGGGGGCCTTCACGAGCAGTACTTC.

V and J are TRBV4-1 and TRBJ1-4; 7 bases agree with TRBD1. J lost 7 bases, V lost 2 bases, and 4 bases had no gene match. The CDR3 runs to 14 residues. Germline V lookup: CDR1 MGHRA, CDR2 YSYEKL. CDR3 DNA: TGCGCCAGCAGCCAAATGGCAGGGGGTGAAAAACTGTTTTTT. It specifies CASSQMAGGEKLFF.

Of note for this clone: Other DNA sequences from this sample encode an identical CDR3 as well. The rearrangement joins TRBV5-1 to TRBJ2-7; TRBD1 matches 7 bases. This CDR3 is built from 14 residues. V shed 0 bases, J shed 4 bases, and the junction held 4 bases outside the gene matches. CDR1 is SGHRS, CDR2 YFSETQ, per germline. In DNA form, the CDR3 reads TGCGCCAGCAGCTTGGGGACAGGTGCTTACGAGCAGTACTTC. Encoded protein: CASSLGTGAYEQYF.

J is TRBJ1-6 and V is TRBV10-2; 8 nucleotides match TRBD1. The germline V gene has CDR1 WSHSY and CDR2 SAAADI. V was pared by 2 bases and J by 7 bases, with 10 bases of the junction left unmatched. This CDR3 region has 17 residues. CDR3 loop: CASSETGSGTGNSPLHF. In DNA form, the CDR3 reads TGCGCCAGCAGTGAGACGGGTAGTGGGACAGGAAATTCACCCCTCCACTTT.

CDR3 residues: CASSDRNNQPQHF. The CDR3 DNA sequence: TGTGCCAGCAGCGACAGAAACAATCAGCCCCAGCATTTT. V usage is TRBV25-1 and J usage is TRBJ1-5; a weak D match, TRBD1 (5 bases). V was pared by 6 bases and J by 3 bases, with 9 bases between. Germline lookup yields CDR1 MGHDK and CDR2 SYGVNS. The CDR3 runs 13 residues.

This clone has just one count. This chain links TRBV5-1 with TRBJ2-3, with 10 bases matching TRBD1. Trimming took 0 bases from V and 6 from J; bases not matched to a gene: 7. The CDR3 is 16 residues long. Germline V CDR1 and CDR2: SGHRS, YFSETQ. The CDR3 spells CASSLAGTGAADTQYF. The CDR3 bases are TGCGCCAGCAGCTTGGCGGGGACAGGGGCGGCGGATACGCAGTATTTT.

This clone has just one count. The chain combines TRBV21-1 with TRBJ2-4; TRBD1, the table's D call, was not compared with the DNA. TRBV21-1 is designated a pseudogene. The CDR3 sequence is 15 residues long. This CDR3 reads CASSRGGASKMIQYF. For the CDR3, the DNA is TGTGCCAGCAGCCGAGGTGGGGCTAGTAAGATGATTCAGTACTTC.

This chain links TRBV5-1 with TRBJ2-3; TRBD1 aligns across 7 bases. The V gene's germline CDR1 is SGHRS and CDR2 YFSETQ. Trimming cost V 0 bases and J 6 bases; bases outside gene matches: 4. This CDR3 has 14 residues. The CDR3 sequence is CASSLEQGRDTQYF. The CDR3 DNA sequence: TGCGCCAGCAGCTTGGAACAGGGGCGTGATACGCAGTATTTT.

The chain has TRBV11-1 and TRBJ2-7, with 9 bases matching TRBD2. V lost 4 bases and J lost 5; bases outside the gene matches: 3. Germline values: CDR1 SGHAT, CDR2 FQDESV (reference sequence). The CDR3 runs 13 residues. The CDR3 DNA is TGTGCCAGCAGCTCCGGGACTAGCCACGAGCAGTACTTC. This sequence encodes CASSSGTSHEQYF.

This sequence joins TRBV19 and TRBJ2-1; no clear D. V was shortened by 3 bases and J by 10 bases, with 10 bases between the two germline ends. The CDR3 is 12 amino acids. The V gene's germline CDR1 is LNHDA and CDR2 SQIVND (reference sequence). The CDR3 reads CASSIFPREQFF. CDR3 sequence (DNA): TGTGCCAGTAGTATCTTTCCCAGAGAGCAGTTCTTC.

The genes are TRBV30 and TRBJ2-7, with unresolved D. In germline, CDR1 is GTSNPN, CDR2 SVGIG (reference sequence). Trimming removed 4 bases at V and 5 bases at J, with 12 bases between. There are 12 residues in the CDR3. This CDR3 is CAWNLAIHEQYF. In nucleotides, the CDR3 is TGTGCCTGGAATCTTGCTATCCACGAGCAGTACTTC.

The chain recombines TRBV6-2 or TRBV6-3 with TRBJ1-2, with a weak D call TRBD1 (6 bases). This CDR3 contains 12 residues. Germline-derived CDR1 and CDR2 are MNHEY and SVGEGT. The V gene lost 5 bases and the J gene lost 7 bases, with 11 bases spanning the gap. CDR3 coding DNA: TGTGCCAGCAGTCAAACAGGGTCTGGCTACACCTTC. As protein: CASSQTGSGYTF.

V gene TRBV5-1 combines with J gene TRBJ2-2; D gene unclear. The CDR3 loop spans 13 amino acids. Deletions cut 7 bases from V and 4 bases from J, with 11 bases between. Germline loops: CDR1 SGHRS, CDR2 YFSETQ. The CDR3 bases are TGCGCCAGCTGTTCAGATTTCACCGGGGAGCTGTTTTTT. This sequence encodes CASCSDFTGELFF.

The CDR3 sequence is CASSADVRDSRSAFSGANVLTF. DNA for the CDR3: TGTGCCAGCAGCGCCGATGTAAGGGACTCGAGGAGCGCATTTTCTGGGGCCAACGTCCTGACTTTC. The chain uses TRBV9 and TRBJ2-6, with a weak D call TRBD2 (6 bases). V shed 3 bases and J shed 1 base, with 29 bases lying between them. The CDR3 consists of 22 residues. The germline gives CDR1 SGDLS, CDR2 YYNGEE.

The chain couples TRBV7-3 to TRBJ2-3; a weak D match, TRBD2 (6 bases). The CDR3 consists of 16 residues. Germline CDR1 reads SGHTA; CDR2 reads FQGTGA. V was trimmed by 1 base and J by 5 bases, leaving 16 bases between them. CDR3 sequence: CASSLKPRLDGDTQYF. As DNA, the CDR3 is TGTGCCAGCAGCTTAAAGCCTCGACTAGATGGAGATACGCAGTATTTT.

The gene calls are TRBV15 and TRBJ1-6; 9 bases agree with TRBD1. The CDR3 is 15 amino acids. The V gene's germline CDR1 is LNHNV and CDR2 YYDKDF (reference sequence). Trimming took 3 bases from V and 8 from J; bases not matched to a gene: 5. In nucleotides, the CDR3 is TGTGCCACCAGCAGGGACCGGGACAGGGATTCACCCCTCCACTTT. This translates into CATSRDRDRDSPLHF.